One sample yielded the 30 T cell receptor beta chains listed below, sequenced in a study of blood T cell repertoires in COVID-19. Produced via immunoSEQ multiplex PCR; TCRdb's table is partial and in-frame only. The sample yields 150,000 to 200,000 clones, more than 75% seen once. The sample was peripheral blood. These receptors all stem from a woman aged 18-29 years who had recovered from COVID-19.

As regards this clone: The same CDR3 also results from other DNA sequences found in this sample. This chain links TRBV18 with TRBJ1-1; 7 bases align to TRBD1. The V gene end was trimmed by 6 bases and the J gene end by 0 bases; junction bases not matched to a gene: 4. The CDR3 is 14 residues long. In germline, CDR1 is KGHSH, CDR2 LQKENI. The CDR3 spells CASSPGQMNTEAFF. The CDR3 nucleotides read TGTGCCAGCTCGCCGGGACAGATGAACACTGAAGCTTTCTTT. The variable domain in full, completed from reference TRBV18 and TRBJ1-1, reads NAGVMQNPRHLVRRRGQEARLRCSPMKGHSHVYWYRQLPEEGLKFMVYLQKENIIDESGMPKERFSAEFPKEGPSILRIQQVVRGDSAAYFCASSPGQMNTEAFFGQGTRLTVV.

The rearrangement joins TRBV18 to TRBJ1-2, with D perhaps TRBD1 (5 bases). The CDR3 is 14 amino acids. Germline loops: CDR1 KGHSH, CDR2 LQKENI. V was trimmed by 3 bases and J by 4 bases, leaving 12 bases between them. The CDR3 region has the DNA TGTGCCAGCTCACCGGACACCGCTTTCTATGGCTACACCTTC. Translated: CASSPDTAFYGYTF.

V usage is TRBV6-6 and J usage is TRBJ2-3; 11 bases map to TRBD1. V trimming: 5 bases; J trimming: 1 base; junction bases outside the gene matches: 2. The CDR3 is 15 residues long. CDR1 and CDR2 from the germline V gene are MNHNY and SVGAGI (reference sequence). The CDR3 sequence is CASSQDRGRTDTQYF. CDR3 DNA: TGTGCCAGCAGTCAGGACAGGGGGCGCACAGATACGCAGTATTTT.

CDR3 amino acids: CASSVGTSLRGQYF. Here the CDR3 DNA reads TGTGCCAGCAGCGTAGGCACATCCCTACGAGGGCAGTACTTC. The rearrangement joins TRBV9 to TRBJ2-7; D is unresolved. The ends were cut back, 0 bases at V and 9 bases at J, with 16 bases in the middle. The germline gives CDR1 SGDLS, CDR2 YYNGEE. This CDR3 has 14 amino acids.

The chain has TRBV9 and TRBJ2-1, with TRBD2 matching 8 bases. The trim removed 4 bases at V and 5 bases at J, leaving 8 bases unmatched. The germline gives CDR1 SGDLS, CDR2 YYNGEE. The CDR3 loop spans 15 amino acids. The CDR3 spells CASSPGGSLNNEQFF. The CDR3, as DNA: TGTGCCAGCAGCCCGGGGGGGAGCCTGAACAATGAGCAGTTCTTC. The full variable domain, its missing parts supplied by reference TRBV9 and TRBJ2-1, is DSGVTQTPKHLITATGQRVTLRCSPRSGDLSVYWYQQSLDQGLQFLIQYYNGEERAKGNILERFSAQQFPDLHSELNLSSLELGDSALYFCASSPGGSLNNEQFFGPGTRLTVL.

This clone turned up a few times. The chain uses TRBV10-3 and TRBJ2-1; 8 nucleotides align to TRBD2. The germline V gene encodes CDR1 ENHRY and CDR2 SYGVKD. There are 16 residues in the CDR3. Losses at the gene ends were 3 bases for V and 6 bases for J; bases not matched to a gene: 10. The CDR3 DNA reads as TGTGCCATCAGTGACGCTGGAGCGGGAGAATTCAATGAGCAGTTCTTC. Translated, it gives CAISDAGAGEFNEQFF.

V usage is TRBV3-1 (or the pseudogene TRBV3-2) and J usage is TRBJ2-2; 8 positions match TRBD2. CDR1 and CDR2 (germline): LGHDT, YNNKEL (reference sequence). The CDR3 extends over 18 amino acids. Germline trimming cut 0 bases from V and 3 bases from J; bases unmatched to any gene: 9. The DNA for the CDR3 is TGTGCCAGCAGCCAAGAACATTTCACTAGCGGTTACACCGGGGAGCTGTTTTTT. Translating gives CASSQEHFTSGYTGELFF.

The rearrangement uses TRBV20-1 and TRBJ1-2; a weak D match, TRBD1 (6 bases). Trimming took off 3 bases at V and 0 bases at J, with 14 bases between the two ends. CDR1 DFQATT and CDR2 SNEGSKA come from the germline V gene (reference sequence). The CDR3 runs to 15 residues. CDR3 nucleotide sequence: TGCAGTGCTAGTACTCAGGGGACCCCTAACTATGGCTACACCTTC. Residues: CSASTQGTPNYGYTF.

The V and J genes are TRBV21-1 and TRBJ2-7; the table names TRBD2, a call not compared with the DNA. TRBV21-1 represents a pseudogene. This CDR3 contains 17 residues. CDR3 coding DNA: TGTGCCAGCAGCCCCCCCGAACGGCGCCGGAGCTCCTACGAGCAGTACGTC. Translated, it gives CASSPPERRRSSYEQYV.

The V and J genes are TRBV21-1 and TRBJ2-7; the DNA was not compared with TRBD1, the D call given in the table. TRBV21-1 is noted as a pseudogene. The CDR3 sequence is 17 residues long. CDR3 nucleotides: TGTGCCAGCAGCAAAGAGAAGTCAGGGGCTAGCTCCTACGAGCAGTACTTC. This translates into CASSKEKSGASSYEQYF.

The chain is built from TRBV7-8 and TRBJ1-5; perhaps TRBD1 as D (6 bases). The V end lost 6 bases, the J end lost 3 bases, and 18 bases lay between the germline ends. Germline lookup yields CDR1 SGHVS and CDR2 FQNEAQ. CDR3 length: 16 amino acids. CDR3 in amino acids: CASSQGRGAANQPQHF. CDR3 nucleotides: TGTGCCAGCAGTCAGGGACGGGGGGCGGCCAATCAGCCCCAGCATTTT.

The rearrangement links TRBV12-3 or TRBV12-4 to TRBJ2-7; the match to TRBD1 covers 7 bases. CDR3 size: 13 residues. J lost 4 bases, V lost 7 bases, and 7 bases had no gene match. CDR3 coding DNA: TGTGCCAGCACCCGGGACAGTCAATACGAGCAGTACGTC. This sequence encodes CASTRDSQYEQYV.

In this sample, this clone turned up a few times. Written as DNA, the CDR3 is TGTGCCAGCAGTTTCCCGGGACAGGTGATCACCGGGGAGCTGTTTTTT. It encodes CASSFPGQVITGELFF. This sequence joins TRBV2 and TRBJ2-2; 8 bases fit TRBD1. This CDR3 contains 16 residues. The V and J ends lost 5 bases and 4 bases, in that order; junction bases with no gene match: 9. Germline V lookup: CDR1 SNHLY, CDR2 FYNNEI.

The chain links TRBV6-2 or TRBV6-3 to TRBJ2-2; 12 bases line up with TRBD2. The trim removed 4 bases at V and 5 bases at J, leaving 5 bases unmatched. This CDR3 contains 16 residues. Germline lookup yields CDR1 MNHEY and CDR2 SVGEGT. As DNA, the CDR3 is TGTGCCAGCAGTTTCCTAGCGGGAGGGCCAACCGGGGAGCTGTTTTTT. This sequence encodes CASSFLAGGPTGELFF.

The rearrangement joins TRBV5-1 to TRBJ2-7; the D gene is possibly TRBD1 (6 bases). Trimming pared 0 bases from V and 2 bases from J, leaving 12 bases between. CDR1 is SGHRS and CDR2 is YFSETQ in the germline V gene. The CDR3 contains 15 residues. The DNA for the CDR3 is TGCGCCAGCAGCTTGGGGAGACAGGAGCCCTACGAGCAGTACTTC. Translating gives CASSLGRQEPYEQYF.

The V gene is TRBV5-5, the J gene TRBJ1-6; D gene unclear. V was pared by 2 bases and J by 6 bases, with 15 bases between. CDR1 is SGHKS and CDR2 is YYEKEE in the germline V gene (reference sequence). The CDR3 sequence is 16 residues long. The CDR3 loop is CASSFGPQATNSPLHF. The CDR3 DNA follows: TGTGCCAGCAGCTTCGGTCCCCAGGCGACTAATTCACCCCTCCACTTT.

This clone was counted a few times. The V and J genes are TRBV5-4 and TRBJ1-4; 7 bases map to TRBD1. CDR1 SGHNT and CDR2 YYREEE come from the germline V gene (reference sequence). Trimming removed 0 bases from V and 2 bases from J; junction bases left unmatched: 4. This CDR3 is 16 amino acids long. The CDR3 DNA is TGTGCCAGCAGCTTGGAGAGGGGGCGGACTAATGAAAAACTGTTTTTT. This translates into CASSLERGRTNEKLFF.

The chain uses TRBV11-2 and TRBJ2-6, with D tentatively TRBD1 (5 bases). CDR1 SGHAT and CDR2 FQNNGV come from the germline V gene. The V end lost 7 bases, the J end lost 0 bases, and 10 bases lay between the germline ends. This CDR3 has 15 residues. In DNA, the CDR3 is TGTGCCAGCACCTGGGGCGTCTCTGGGGCCAACGTCCTGACTTTC. It translates to CASTWGVSGANVLTF.

The gene calls are TRBV11-2 and TRBJ1-5; TRBD1 agrees at 8 bases. The CDR3 totals 16 residues. The ends lost 1 base at V and 4 bases at J; junction bases unmatched: 6. CDR1 and CDR2 from the germline V gene are SGHAT and FQNNGV. The CDR3 sequence is CASSLGHRGRNQPQHF. DNA of the CDR3: TGTGCCAGCAGCTTAGGTCACAGGGGGAGGAATCAGCCCCAGCATTTT.

The chain employs TRBV5-1 and TRBJ2-3; 9 bases align to TRBD2. Germline V gene data show CDR1 as SGHRS and CDR2 as YFSETQ. With 1 base clipped from V and 4 bases from J, the junction kept 10 bases outside the gene matches. CDR3 length equals 17 residues. DNA of the CDR3: TGCGCCAGCAGCTTGAAGAGGGCTAGCGGGGCCCCAGATACGCAGTATTTT. As protein: CASSLKRASGAPDTQYF.

The chain combines TRBV19 with TRBJ2-3; TRBD2 aligns across 14 bases. CDR3 size: 14 residues. The V and J ends lost 9 bases and 3 bases, in that order; junction bases with no gene match: 2. CDR1 and CDR2 (germline): LNHDA, SQIVND (reference sequence). CDR3 sequence reads: CASRLAGGTDTQYF. The DNA for the CDR3 is TGTGCCAGCCGACTAGCGGGAGGGACAGATACGCAGTATTTT.

The chain combines TRBV6-2 or TRBV6-3 with TRBJ1-2, with unresolved D. Trimming pared 3 bases from V and 3 bases from J, leaving 8 bases between. This CDR3 has 13 residues. From germline, CDR1 is MNHEY and CDR2 SVGEGT. The DNA of the CDR3 is TGTGCCAGCAGTTATACGAGATACTATGGCTACACCTTC. This translates into CASSYTRYYGYTF.

This sequence joins TRBV19 and TRBJ1-2; 9 bases are a match to TRBD1. Trimming at V came to 5 bases and at J to 8 bases, leaving 6 bases not matched to a gene. The CDR3 covers 13 residues. The germline gives CDR1 LNHDA, CDR2 SQIVND (reference sequence). This chain's CDR3 is CASSPGQGKGYTF. Written as DNA, the CDR3 is TGTGCCAGTAGTCCCGGACAGGGGAAGGGCTACACCTTC.

The chain is built from TRBV24-1 and TRBJ2-1; 9 nucleotides align to TRBD1. Per germline, CDR1 KGHDR and CDR2 SFDVKD. The ends lost 2 bases at V and 6 bases at J; junction bases unmatched: 7. This CDR3 region has 16 residues. CDR3 sequence: CATSDWGQGISNEQFF. The CDR3 nucleotides read TGTGCCACCAGTGATTGGGGACAGGGTATCTCCAATGAGCAGTTCTTC.

This chain joins TRBV7-2 and TRBJ2-4; 9 bases agree with TRBD1. After removal of 5 bases from V and 0 bases from J, the junction contained 5 bases not matched to a gene. The CDR3 has 16 residues. CDR1 SGHTA and CDR2 FQGNSA come from the germline V gene. DNA of the CDR3: TGTGCCAGCAGCGAACAGGGGGCTTTAGCCAAAAACATTCAGTACTTC. As protein: CASSEQGALAKNIQYF.

The V call is TRBV29-1, the J call TRBJ1-4, with 10 bases that match TRBD1. The CDR3 sequence is 16 residues long. The V segment lost 6 bases and the J segment 5 bases; nucleotides outside the gene matches: 12. CDR1 SQVTM and CDR2 ANQGSEA come from the germline V gene. CDR3 sequence reads: CSVTSWTGGINEKLFF. In DNA, the CDR3 is TGCAGCGTGACGTCGTGGACAGGGGGTATCAATGAAAAACTGTTTTTT.

This clone was counted a single time. This chain joins TRBV7-8 and TRBJ1-4, with TRBD1 matching over 7 bases. With V trimmed by 0 bases and J by 8 bases, 6 bases remained unmatched. CDR1 is SGHVS, CDR2 FQNEAQ, per germline. CDR3 length: 15 residues. The CDR3: CASSLAGTVGEKLFF. The CDR3 region has the DNA TGTGCCAGCAGCTTAGCGGGGACAGTTGGAGAAAAACTGTTTTTT.

This rearrangement joins TRBV4-2 to TRBJ2-1; maybe TRBD2 (5 bases). The CDR3 has 16 residues. V lost 4 bases and J 7 bases, leaving 20 bases between the germline ends. CDR1 is LGHNA, CDR2 YNFKEQ, per germline. The CDR3 loop reads CASSREPGRVMNEQFF. The CDR3, as DNA: TGTGCCAGCAGCCGAGAACCGGGAAGGGTTATGAATGAGCAGTTCTTC.

V gene TRBV20-1 combines with J gene TRBJ2-5; the D is unclear. The germline CDR1 and CDR2 sequences are DFQATT and SNEGSKA (reference sequence). The V and J ends lost 1 base and 5 bases respectively, with 5 bases between them. The CDR3 extends over 11 amino acids. The CDR3 loop is CSARALETQYF. The CDR3 DNA reads as TGCAGTGCTAGAGCACTGGAGACCCAGTACTTC.

This chain links TRBV4-3 with TRBJ2-7; 11 bases agree with TRBD1. Germline V gene data show CDR1 as LGHNA and CDR2 as YSLEER. The CDR3 has 16 residues. Trimming cost V 0 bases and J 5 bases; bases outside gene matches: 6. The CDR3 protein is CASSQDQWTGGNEQYF. The CDR3 nucleotides are TGCGCCAGCAGCCAAGATCAGTGGACAGGGGGCAACGAGCAGTACTTC.